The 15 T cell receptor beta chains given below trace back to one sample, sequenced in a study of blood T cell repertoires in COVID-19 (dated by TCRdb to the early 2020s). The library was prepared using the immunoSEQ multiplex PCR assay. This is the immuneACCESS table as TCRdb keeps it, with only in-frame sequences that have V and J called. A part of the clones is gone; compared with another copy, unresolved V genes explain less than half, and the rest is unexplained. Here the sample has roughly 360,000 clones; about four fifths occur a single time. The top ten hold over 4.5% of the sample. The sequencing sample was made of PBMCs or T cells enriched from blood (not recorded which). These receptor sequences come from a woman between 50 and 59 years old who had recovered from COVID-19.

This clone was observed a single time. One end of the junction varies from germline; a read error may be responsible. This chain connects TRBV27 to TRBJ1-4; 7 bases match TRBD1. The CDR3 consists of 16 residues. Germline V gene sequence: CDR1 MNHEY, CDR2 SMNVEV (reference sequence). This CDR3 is CASSLSRQGDREKLFF. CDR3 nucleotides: TGTGCCAGCAGCTTATCCCGACAGGGTGATAGGGAAAAACTGTTTTTT.

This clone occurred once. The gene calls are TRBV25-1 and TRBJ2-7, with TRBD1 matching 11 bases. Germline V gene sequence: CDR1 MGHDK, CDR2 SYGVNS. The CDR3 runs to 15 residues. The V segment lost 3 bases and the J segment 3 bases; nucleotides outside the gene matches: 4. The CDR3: CASSDRTGGDYEQYF. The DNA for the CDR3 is TGTGCCAGCAGTGACCGGACAGGGGGCGACTACGAGCAGTACTTC.

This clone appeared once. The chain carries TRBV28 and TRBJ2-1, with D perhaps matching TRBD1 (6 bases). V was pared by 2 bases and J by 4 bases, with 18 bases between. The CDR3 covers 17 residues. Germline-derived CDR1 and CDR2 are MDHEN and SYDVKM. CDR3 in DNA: TGTGCCAGCAGTTTACTCCGGCGGGCCAGGGGATACAATGAGCAGTTCTTC. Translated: CASSLLRRARGYNEQFF.

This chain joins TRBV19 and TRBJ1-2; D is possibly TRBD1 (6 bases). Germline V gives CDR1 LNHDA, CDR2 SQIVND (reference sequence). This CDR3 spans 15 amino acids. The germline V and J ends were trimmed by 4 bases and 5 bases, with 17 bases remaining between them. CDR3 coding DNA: TGTGCCAGTAGTACCCTACGACAGGTAGGGTATGGCTACACCTTC. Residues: CASSTLRQVGYGYTF. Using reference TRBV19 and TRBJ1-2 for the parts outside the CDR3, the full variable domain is DGGITQSPKYLFRKEGQNVTLSCEQNLNHDAMYWYRQDPGQGLRLIYYSQIVNDFQKGDIAEGYSVSREKKESFPLTVTSAQKNPTAFYLCASSTLRQVGYGYTFGSGTRLTVV.

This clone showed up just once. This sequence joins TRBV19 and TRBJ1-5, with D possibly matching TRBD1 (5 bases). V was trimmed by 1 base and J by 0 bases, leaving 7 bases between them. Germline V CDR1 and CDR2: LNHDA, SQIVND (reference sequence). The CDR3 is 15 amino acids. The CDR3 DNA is TGTGCCAGTAGTATAGTGGGGCCTAGCAATCAGCCCCAGCATTTT. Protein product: CASSIVGPSNQPQHF.

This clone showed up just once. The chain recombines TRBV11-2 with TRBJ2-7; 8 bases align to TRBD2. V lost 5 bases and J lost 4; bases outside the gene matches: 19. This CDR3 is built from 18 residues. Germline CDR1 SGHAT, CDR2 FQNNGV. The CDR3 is CASSLLAGQLRGKYEQYF. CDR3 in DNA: TGTGCCAGCAGCCTCCTAGCGGGTCAACTCCGGGGGAAATACGAGCAGTACTTC.

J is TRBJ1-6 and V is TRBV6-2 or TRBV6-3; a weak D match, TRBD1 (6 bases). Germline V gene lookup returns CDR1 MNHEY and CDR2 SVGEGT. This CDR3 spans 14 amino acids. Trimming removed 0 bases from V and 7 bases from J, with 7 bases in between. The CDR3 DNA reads TGTGCCAGCAGTTACTCGACAGGCAATTCACCCCTCCACTTT. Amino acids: CASSYSTGNSPLHF.

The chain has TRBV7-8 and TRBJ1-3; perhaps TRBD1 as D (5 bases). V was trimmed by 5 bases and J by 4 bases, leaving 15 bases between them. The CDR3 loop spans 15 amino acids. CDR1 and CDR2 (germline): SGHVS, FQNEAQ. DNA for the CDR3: TGTGCCAGCAGCCCCCGGAGGGGTTCAGGAAACACCATATATTTT. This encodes CASSPRRGSGNTIYF.

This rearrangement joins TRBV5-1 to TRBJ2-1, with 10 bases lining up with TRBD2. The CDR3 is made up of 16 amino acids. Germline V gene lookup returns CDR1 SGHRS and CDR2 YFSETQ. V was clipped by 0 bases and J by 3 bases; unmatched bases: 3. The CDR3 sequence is CASSLGSSGSYNEQFF. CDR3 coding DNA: TGCGCCAGCAGCTTGGGGTCTAGCGGGAGCTACAATGAGCAGTTCTTC.

Here the CDR3 reads CASSISGGGRTEAFF. In DNA form, the CDR3 reads TGTGCCAGTAGTATCTCAGGAGGTGGAAGGACTGAAGCTTTCTTT. This rearrangement joins TRBV19 to TRBJ1-1, with unresolved D. The CDR3 has 15 amino acids. V was cut by 3 bases and J by 5 bases, with 16 bases left in between. Germline CDR1 LNHDA, CDR2 SQIVND (reference sequence).

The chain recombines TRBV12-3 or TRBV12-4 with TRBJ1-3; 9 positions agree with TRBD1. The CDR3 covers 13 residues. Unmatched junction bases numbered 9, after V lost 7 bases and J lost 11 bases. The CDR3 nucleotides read TGTGCCAGCACCTTCGGACAGGGGCTCTCCATATATTTT. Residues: CASTFGQGLSIYF.

CDR3 sequence reads: CASSQAPEISTDTQYF. The CDR3 region has the DNA TGTGCCAGCAGCCAAGCCCCAGAAATTAGCACAGATACGCAGTATTTT. This sequence joins TRBV4-2 and TRBJ2-3; D unclear. The ends were cut back, 1 base at V and 0 bases at J, with 11 bases in the middle. The CDR3 contains 16 residues. Germline V gene sequence: CDR1 LGHNA, CDR2 YNFKEQ.

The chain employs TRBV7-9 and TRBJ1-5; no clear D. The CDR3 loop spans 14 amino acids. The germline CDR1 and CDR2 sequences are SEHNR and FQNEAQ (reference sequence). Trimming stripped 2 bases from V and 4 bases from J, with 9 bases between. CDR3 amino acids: CASSLNGENQPQHF. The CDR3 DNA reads TGTGCCAGCAGCTTAAACGGAGAGAATCAGCCCCAGCATTTT.

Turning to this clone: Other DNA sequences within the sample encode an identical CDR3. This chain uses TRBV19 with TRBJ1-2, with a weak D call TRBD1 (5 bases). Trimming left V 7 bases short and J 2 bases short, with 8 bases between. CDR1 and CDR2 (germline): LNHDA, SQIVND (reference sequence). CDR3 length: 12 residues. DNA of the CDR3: TGTGCCAGTATGGGGGGGAACTATGGCTACACCTTC. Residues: CASMGGNYGYTF.

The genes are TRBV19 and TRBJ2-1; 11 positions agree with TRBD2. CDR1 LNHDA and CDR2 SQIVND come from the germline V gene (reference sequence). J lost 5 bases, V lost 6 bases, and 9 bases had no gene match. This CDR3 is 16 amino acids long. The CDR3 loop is CASSLSGGAVHNEQFF. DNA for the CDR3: TGTGCCAGTAGCCTTAGCGGGGGGGCTGTCCACAATGAGCAGTTCTTC.